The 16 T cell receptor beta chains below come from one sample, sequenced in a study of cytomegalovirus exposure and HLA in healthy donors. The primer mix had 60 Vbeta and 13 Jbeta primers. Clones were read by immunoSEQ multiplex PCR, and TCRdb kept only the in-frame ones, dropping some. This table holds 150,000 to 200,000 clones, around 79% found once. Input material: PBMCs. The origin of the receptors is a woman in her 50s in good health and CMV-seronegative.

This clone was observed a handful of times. The CDR3 DNA sequence: TGTGCCAGCAGTGGTCTACAGGGGATTAACATGAACACTGAAGCTTTCTTT. It specifies CASSGLQGINMNTEAFF. The chain recombines TRBV2 with TRBJ1-1; 7 bases fit TRBD1. J gave up 0 bases and V 4 bases, and 11 bases lay outside the gene matches. This CDR3 is 17 amino acids long. Germline assignment: CDR1 SNHLY and CDR2 FYNNEI.

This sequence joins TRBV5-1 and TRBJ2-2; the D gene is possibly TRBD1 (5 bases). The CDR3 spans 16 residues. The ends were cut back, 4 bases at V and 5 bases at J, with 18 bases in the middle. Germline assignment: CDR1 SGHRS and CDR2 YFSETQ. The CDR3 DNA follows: TGCGCCAGCAGCCTTGTTTCGAGCAGGGCAACCGGGGAGCTGTTTTTT. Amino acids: CASSLVSSRATGELFF.

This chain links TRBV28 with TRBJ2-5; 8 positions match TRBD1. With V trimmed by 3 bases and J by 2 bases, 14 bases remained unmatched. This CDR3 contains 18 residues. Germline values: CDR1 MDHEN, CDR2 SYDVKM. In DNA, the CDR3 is TGTGCCAGCAGTTTTTACCGTCAGGGGGCGGCCCAACAAGAGACCCAGTACTTC. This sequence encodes CASSFYRQGAAQQETQYF.

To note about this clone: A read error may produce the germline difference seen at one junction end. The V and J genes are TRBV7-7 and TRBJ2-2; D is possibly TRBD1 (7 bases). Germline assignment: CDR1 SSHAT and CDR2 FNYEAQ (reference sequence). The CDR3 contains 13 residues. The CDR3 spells CASSSSGGLPLFF. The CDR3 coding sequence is TGTGCTAGCAGCTCCTCAGGGGGACTCCCGCTGTTTTTT.

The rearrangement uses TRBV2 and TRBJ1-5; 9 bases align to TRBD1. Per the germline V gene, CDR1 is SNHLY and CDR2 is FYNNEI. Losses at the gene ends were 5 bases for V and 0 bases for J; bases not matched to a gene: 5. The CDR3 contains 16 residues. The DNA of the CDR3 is TGTGCCAGCAGTTTACGGACAGGGGATAGCAATCAGCCCCAGCATTTT. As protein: CASSLRTGDSNQPQHF.

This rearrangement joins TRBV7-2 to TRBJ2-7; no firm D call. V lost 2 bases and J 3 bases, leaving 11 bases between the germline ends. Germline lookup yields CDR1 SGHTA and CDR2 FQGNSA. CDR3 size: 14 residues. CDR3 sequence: CASSLYSRSYEQYF. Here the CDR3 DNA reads TGTGCCAGCAGCTTATATTCTAGAAGCTACGAGCAGTACTTC.

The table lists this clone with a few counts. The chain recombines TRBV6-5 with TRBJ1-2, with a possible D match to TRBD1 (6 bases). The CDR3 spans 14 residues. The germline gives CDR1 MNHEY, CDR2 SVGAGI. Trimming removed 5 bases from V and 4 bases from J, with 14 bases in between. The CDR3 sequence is CASSMDSRGYGYTF. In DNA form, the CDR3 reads TGTGCCAGCAGTATGGACAGTCGGGGCTATGGCTACACCTTC.

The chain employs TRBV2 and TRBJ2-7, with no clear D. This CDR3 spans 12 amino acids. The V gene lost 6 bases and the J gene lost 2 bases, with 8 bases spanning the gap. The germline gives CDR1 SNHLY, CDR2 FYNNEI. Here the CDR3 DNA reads TGTGCCAGCAGGGGTACAGCCTACGAGCAGTACTTC. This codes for CASRGTAYEQYF. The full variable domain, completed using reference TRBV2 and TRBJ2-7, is EPEVTQTPSHQVTQMGQEVILRCVPISNHLYFYWYRQILGQKVEFLVSFYNNEISEKSEIFDDQFSVERPDGSNFTLKIRSTKLEDSAMYFCASRGTAYEQYFGPGTRLTVT.

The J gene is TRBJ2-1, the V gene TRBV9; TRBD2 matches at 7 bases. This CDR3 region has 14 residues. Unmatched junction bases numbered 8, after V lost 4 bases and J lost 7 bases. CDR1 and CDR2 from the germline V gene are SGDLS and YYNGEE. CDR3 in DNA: TGTGCCAGCAGCCTCTCGGGCGGGGGAAATGAGCAGTTCTTC. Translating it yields CASSLSGGGNEQFF.

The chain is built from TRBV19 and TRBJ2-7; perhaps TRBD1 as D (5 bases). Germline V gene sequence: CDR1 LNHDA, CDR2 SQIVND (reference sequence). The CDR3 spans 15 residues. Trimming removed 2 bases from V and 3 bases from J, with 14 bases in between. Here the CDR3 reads CASSIRKDTYYEQYF. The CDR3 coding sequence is TGTGCCAGTAGTATAAGGAAGGACACTTACTACGAGCAGTACTTC.

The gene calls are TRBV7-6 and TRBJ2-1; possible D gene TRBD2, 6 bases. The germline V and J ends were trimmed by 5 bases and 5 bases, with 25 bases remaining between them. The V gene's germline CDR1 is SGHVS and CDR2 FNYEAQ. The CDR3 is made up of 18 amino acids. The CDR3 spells CASSRRSSASALHNEQFF. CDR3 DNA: TGTGCCAGCAGCCGCAGGTCCTCCGCTAGCGCCCTACACAATGAGCAGTTCTTC.

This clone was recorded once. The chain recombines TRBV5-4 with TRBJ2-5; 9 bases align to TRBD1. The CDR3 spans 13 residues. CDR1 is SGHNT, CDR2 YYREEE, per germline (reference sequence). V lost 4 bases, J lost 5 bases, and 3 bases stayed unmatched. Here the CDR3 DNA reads TGTGCCAGCAGCCCCGACAGGGGGGAGACCCAGTACTTC. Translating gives CASSPDRGETQYF.

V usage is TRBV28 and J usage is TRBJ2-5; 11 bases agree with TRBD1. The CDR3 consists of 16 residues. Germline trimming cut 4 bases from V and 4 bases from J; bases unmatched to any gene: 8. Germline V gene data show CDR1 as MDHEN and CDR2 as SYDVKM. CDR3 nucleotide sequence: TGTGCCAGCAGTTCATCCGGACAGGGGGCTGGAGAGACCCAGTACTTC. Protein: CASSSSGQGAGETQYF.

The DNA of the CDR3 is TGTGCCAGCAGCTTGGGGACAGGGGTTTCTCAGCCCCAGCATTTT. Translated, it gives CASSLGTGVSQPQHF. The rearrangement joins TRBV5-6 to TRBJ1-5, with 9 positions matching TRBD1. From germline, CDR1 is SGHDT and CDR2 YYEEEE. This CDR3 comprises 15 residues. V shed 0 bases, J shed 6 bases, and the junction held 4 bases outside the gene matches.

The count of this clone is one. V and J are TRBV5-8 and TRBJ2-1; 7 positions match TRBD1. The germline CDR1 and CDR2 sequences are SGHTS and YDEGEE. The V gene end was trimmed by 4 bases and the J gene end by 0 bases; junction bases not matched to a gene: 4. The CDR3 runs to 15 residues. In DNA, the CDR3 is TGTGCCAGCAGCGAGGGGACAGCCTCCTACAATGAGCAGTTCTTC. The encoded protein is CASSEGTASYNEQFF.

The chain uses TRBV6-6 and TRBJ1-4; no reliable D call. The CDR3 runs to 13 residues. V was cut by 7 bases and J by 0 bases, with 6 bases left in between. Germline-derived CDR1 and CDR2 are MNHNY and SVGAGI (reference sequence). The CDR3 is CASMEATNEKLFF. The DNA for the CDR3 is TGTGCCAGCATGGAGGCAACTAATGAAAAACTGTTTTTT.